This T cell receptor (beta chain) is from a study of CD8+CD57+ T cells in acquired aplastic anemia. Study-level background: Roughly 3.2 ug was the average amount of DNA from sorted CD4+ and CD8+ cells. CD4+ cells from healthy donors averaged roughly 9.9 million reads.

TCR beta VDJ and CDR3 profiling used genomic DNA as template. MiXCR, applied by TCRdb to the reads, yields one record per CDR3 protein. The repertoire holds around 180,000 distinct CDR3 sequences, with 55% to 80% as singletons. The sample holds one count of this clonotype. Germline V gene sequence: CDR1 SQVTM, CDR2 ANQGSEA. This CDR3 comprises 14 residues. The ends were cut back, 4 bases at V and 0 bases at J, with 7 bases in the middle. Sequencing input: sorted CD4+, CD8+, or CD8+CD57+ T cells (not recorded which) from PBMCs. The receptor was isolated from a human donor in good health. V usage is TRBV29-1 and J usage is TRBJ2-6, with no clear D. CDR3 in amino acids: CSVGRISGANVLTF. In DNA form, the CDR3 reads TGCAGCGTTGGACGGATCTCTGGGGCCAACGTCCTGACTTTC.